What follows describes a single T cell receptor (beta chain). Its antigen is undetermined. The junction had 8 bases not matched to a gene; V was cut back by 6 bases and J by 4 bases. Per germline, CDR1 MDHEN and CDR2 SYDVKM. This CDR3 region has 15 residues. TCRdb fed the reads into MiXCR, producing one record per CDR3 protein. The table includes approximately 990,000 distinct CDR3 sequences, around 31% detected once. This record comes from a study of T cell repertoires in cytomegalovirus infection. Study results and limitations: CMV carriers having the relevant HLA were flagged by cumulative public TCR beta family frequency.

V is TRBV28 and J is TRBJ2-7; 11 positions match TRBD1. Sequencing was performed on cultured CD8+ T cells from PBMCs, taken from culture after CMV antigen stimulation. The source is a human donor in good health (CMV status not recorded). Some clones in this sample may be carry-over from other donors' samples. The CDR3 nucleotides read TGTGCCAGCAGATCCGGGACAGGGGGATTTTACGAGCAGTACGTC. Its translation is CASRSGTGGFYEQYV.